This TCR beta chain was found in a study of shared clonotypes between healthy human individuals (dated by TCRdb to 2018 to 2021). In terms of the full investigation: The cohort included three men and a couple of women between 18 and 49 years of age. Per donor, three plates each were used for CD4 naive and CD4 memory, two for CD8 naive, and one for CD8 memory. The study deeply sequenced blood TCR repertoires of about 5 healthy adults to estimate repertoire size and the extent of clonotype sharing between individuals. Libraries were prepared and TCR repertoires were sequenced by different laboratories using diverse techniques, in order to increase sequencing depth and limit assay-specific biases. Each donor's leukapheresis produced roughly between roughly 0.94 and 9.5 billion PBMCs.

Study-wide conclusions, independent of this receptor: Across a few donors, 4.5% to 6.5% of naive CD4, around 3.3% of naive CD8, 2.3% of memory CD4, and roughly 0.41% of memory CD8 clonotypes were shared. Naive subsets generally had larger estimated clonotype richness than memory subsets did. Compared with non-shared clonotypes, the clonotypes found in all four sorted-subset donors had higher generation probabilities. Because the study included only a small number of donors, the genetic and exposure-history diversity represented was limited. Even with the large sequencing depth, rarefaction of the sorted-subset datasets indicated that sequencing was incomplete. Only blood was sampled, and tissue TCR repertoires likely differ from those in blood. Based on pairwise subsampling, the degree of clonotype sharing among donors was expected to be affected by sequencing depth.

Points on this clone: Its antigen has not been determined. Base-call qualities are not available, and no considerably larger clone is one nucleotide away.

Using the deep immunoSEQ assay, multiplex PCR amplified TCR CDR3 regions from genomic DNA. Extracted genomic DNA from each cell subset was spread evenly across all wells of several immunoSEQ 96-well plates, with each plate serving as a replicate. For sorted subsets, around 200 ng genomic DNA, equal to tens of thousands of T cell genomes, was loaded into each replicate PCR. The purified libraries were quantified using a Qubit 3.0 fluorometer, sized with a Bioanalyzer 2100, and then quantified again using the KAPA Library Quantification kit. Every immunoSEQ 96-well plate was sequenced on a separate single-read 150-cycle Illumina NextSeq 550 flow cell. The paper's processing steps were these. Because only junctional sequences without quality scores were contained in the immunoSEQ output, filtering matching that applied to full-length reads could not be performed. Sequences were annotated with PyIR, a Python wrapper for IgBLAST v1.9, using IMGT germline references to assign V/J genes and CDR3. Reads with weak V/J assignments (E-value above 1e-6), missing CDR3, stop codons, out-of-frame junctions, or ambiguous translated residues were removed. V3J clonotypes were defined by identical inferred V gene, J gene, and CDR3 amino acid sequence. To compute the percentage overlap between repertoires, the number of shared unique clonotypes was divided by the size of the smaller repertoire. Three approaches were used to assess repertoire richness: RTK rarefaction, the Chao1 estimator, and Recon v2.1 estimates of unobserved clonotypes. Generation probabilities for all TCRbeta clonotypes obtained by the gDNA method from a few donors were computed using OLGA. TCRdb mirrors the immuneACCESS table, restricted to in-frame sequences. Some clones are absent from its copies; in checked studies, under half trace to an unresolved V gene, and the reason for the others is unknown. V, J and clone size reflect that table, while D and trimming were determined from the DNA. This sample holds a few million clones; over 85% were observed only once. The ten largest clones add up to 0.14% of the sample.

Donors were healthy HIV-negative adults with no recently reported acute infections or vaccinations. Every donor was a Caucasian adult residing in Nashville, Tennessee, USA. CD4+ T cells were enriched by magnetic negative selection, after which naive cells were positively selected on CD45RA and the negative fraction was taken as the memory subset. Blood was obtained by leukapheresis, after which PBMCs were separated by Ficoll-Histopaque density gradient centrifugation and cryopreserved in liquid nitrogen vapor phase. Purity and quantity of every magnetically sorted T cell population were checked by analytical flow cytometry. From each sorted fraction, genomic DNA was isolated and quantified by UV absorbance on a Nanodrop 2000c. The CDR3, cysteine through phenylalanine, is 14 amino acids long. The sequence is cut down to CDR3 DNA, 42 bases in frame from base 1. The germline V gene provides CDR1 ENHRY and CDR2 SYGVKD. The germline ends are 12 bases apart after V is trimmed by 3 bases and J by 4 bases.

The chain is made from TRBV10-3 and TRBJ1-2, with TRBD1 as a weak D call on 5 bases. Sample: naive CD4+ T cells sorted from blood. The label giving this sample's cell subset or site can be read as: CD45RA+ positively selected. This clonotype was sampled from a man aged 18-30 years in good health. The DNA sequence is as follows: TGTGCCATCAGTGACGGGGGACGAAGCTATGGCTACACCTTC. It codes for CAISDGGRSYGYTF.